One sample yielded the 8 T cell receptor beta chains listed below, sequenced in a study of blood T cells in healthy people across ages. Next came a second PCR, run for roughly 6 to 11 cycles, which used a sample-barcoded 5' primer along with a J-beta primer mix. In TCRdb, the 5' RACE reads were re-called with MiXCR into one record per CDR3 protein. The sample includes 1.5 million to 2 million distinct CDR3 sequences, about 32% of them seen just once. What was sequenced was blood. Receptor source: a woman aged 25 to 39 in good health.

The table lists this clonotype with a count of one. The rearrangement joins TRBV7-2 to TRBJ2-1; possibly TRBD1 for D (6 bases). Germline lookup yields CDR1 SGHTA and CDR2 FQGNSA. This CDR3 spans 12 amino acids. V was clipped by 3 bases and J by 9 bases, with 9 bases between them. The CDR3 nucleotides read TGTGCCAGCAGCTTTCCACAGGGTGAGCAGTTCTTC. Translating it yields CASSFPQGEQFF.

The chain links TRBV30 to TRBJ1-2; D perhaps matches TRBD1 (5 bases). This CDR3 is 15 amino acids long. Trimming removed 3 bases at V and 0 bases at J, with 14 bases between. The germline V gene encodes CDR1 GTSNPN and CDR2 SVGIG (reference sequence). Here the CDR3 reads CAWSAEGKPNYGYTF. The CDR3 nucleotides are TGTGCCTGGAGCGCCGAGGGGAAACCTAACTATGGCTACACCTTC.

This clonotype was picked up a small number of times. This chain links TRBV28 with TRBJ2-7; D unresolved. The length of the CDR3 is 19 residues. Germline CDR1 and CDR2: MDHEN and SYDVKM. The ends were cut back, 7 bases at V and 2 bases at J, with 30 bases in the middle. CDR3 nucleotide sequence: TGTGCCAGCAACCTTTACCATCCATGGCAGCCAGAAGTAACCTACGAGCAGTACTTC. Residues: CASNLYHPWQPEVTYEQYF.

The table lists this clonotype with a few counts. This sequence joins TRBV20-1 and TRBJ2-3; 12 bases fit TRBD2. This CDR3 has 16 amino acids. CDR1 is DFQATT, CDR2 SNEGSKA, per germline (reference sequence). V shed 1 base and J 4 bases; nucleotides not matched to a gene: 6. The CDR3 DNA is TGCAGTGCTAGAGTGGCTAGCGGGAGGGCGGCAGATACGCAGTATTTT. Residues: CSARVASGRAADTQYF.

This clonotype was observed at least ten times. This sequence joins TRBV7-2 and TRBJ1-2, with D possibly being TRBD1 (5 bases). In germline, CDR1 is SGHTA, CDR2 FQGNSA. This CDR3 is built from 14 residues. V lost 2 bases, J lost 2 bases, and 9 bases lay in between. CDR3 loop: CASSLRAGNYGYTF. CDR3 DNA: TGTGCCAGCAGCTTAAGGGCAGGGAACTATGGCTACACCTTC.

This clonotype was recorded a few times. The gene calls are TRBV10-3 and TRBJ2-3, with TRBD2 matching 14 bases. Germline CDR1 ENHRY, CDR2 SYGVKD. The CDR3 runs 15 residues. V was pared by 6 bases and J by 4 bases, with 3 bases of the junction left unmatched. The CDR3 nucleotides read TGTGCCATCAGCGCGACTAGCGGGGGGGCAGATACGCAGTATTTT. As protein: CAISATSGGADTQYF.

As to this clonotype: One end of the junction varies from germline; a read error may be responsible. The chain couples TRBV27 to TRBJ2-5, with TRBD2 matching 7 bases. The germline gives CDR1 MNHEY, CDR2 SMNVEV (reference sequence). This CDR3 comprises 14 residues. The CDR3 spells CASSSRGYQGTQYF. In DNA, the CDR3 is TGTGCCAGCAGTTCGCGGGGGTACCAAGGGACCCAGTACTTC.

This clonotype was seen only a few times. This rearrangement joins TRBV7-9 to TRBJ2-7, with TRBD1 as a possible D gene (6 bases). The V gene's germline CDR1 is SEHNR and CDR2 FQNEAQ (reference sequence). This CDR3 is 14 amino acids long. V lost 0 bases to trimming and J lost 4 bases, with 10 bases between them. CDR3 nucleotides: TGTGCCAGCAGCTTAGCGAACAGGGAGTACGAGCAGTACTTC. It yields the protein CASSLANREYEQYF.